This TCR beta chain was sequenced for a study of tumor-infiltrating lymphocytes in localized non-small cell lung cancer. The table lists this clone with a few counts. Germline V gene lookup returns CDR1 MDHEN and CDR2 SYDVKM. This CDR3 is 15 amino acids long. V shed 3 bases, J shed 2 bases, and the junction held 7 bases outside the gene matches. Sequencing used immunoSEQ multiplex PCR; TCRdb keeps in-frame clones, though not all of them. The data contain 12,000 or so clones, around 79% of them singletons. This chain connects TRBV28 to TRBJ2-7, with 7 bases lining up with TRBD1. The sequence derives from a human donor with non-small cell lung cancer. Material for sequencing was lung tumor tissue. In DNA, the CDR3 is TGTGCCAGCAGTTTTCAAACAGGGGCAGCCTACGAGCAGTACTTC. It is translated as CASSFQTGAAYEQYF.